One sample yielded the 13 T cell receptor beta chains listed below, sequenced in a study of blood T cells in healthy people across ages (dated by TCRdb to about 2015). Libraries were constructed by 5' RACE. Sequencing relied on an Illumina HiSeq 2500. The second PCR ran for roughly 7 to 11 cycles and used a J-beta primer mix along with a sample-barcoded 5' primer. The raw public data were reprocessed by TCRdb itself: fastp quality trimming at Q25, MiXCR clonotype calling, in-frame beta chains only. Duplicate CDR3 protein sequences are folded into a single record with the most common DNA and genes. The sample includes over a million distinct CDR3 sequences, with around 40% observed a single time. The ten largest clones capture 4% of the sample. Sequences were obtained from blood. These receptors all come from a young woman in good health.

The chain uses TRBV24-1 and TRBJ1-5; D is unresolved. V lost 4 bases to trimming and J lost 4 bases, with 10 bases between them. The CDR3 sequence is 14 residues long. Germline V gene lookup returns CDR1 KGHDR and CDR2 SFDVKD. The CDR3 region has the DNA TGTGCCACCAGTGACGACAAGGAGAATCAGCCCCAGCATTTT. Protein: CATSDDKENQPQHF.

V and J are TRBV5-8 and TRBJ1-3; D gene unclear. CDR1 is SGHTS, CDR2 YDEGEE, per germline. The CDR3 covers 14 residues. V lost 5 bases, J lost 4 bases, and 13 bases lay in between. CDR3 nucleotides: TGTGCCAGCAGACCCGGCGGGCCGGGAAACACCATATATTTT. Residues: CASRPGGPGNTIYF.

This clonotype was counted between two and nine times. V and J are TRBV28 and TRBJ2-1; 11 bases are shared with TRBD2. CDR1 is MDHEN and CDR2 is SYDVKM in the germline V gene. The CDR3 runs to 17 residues. V gave up 6 bases and J gave up 7 bases; unmatched junction bases: 14. CDR3 sequence reads: CASRPSWSSGRTNEQFF. The CDR3, as DNA: TGTGCCAGCAGACCATCCTGGTCTAGCGGGAGGACGAATGAGCAGTTCTTC.

The J gene is TRBJ2-1, the V gene TRBV5-6; no clear D. V lost 4 bases and J lost 13, with 18 bases in between. The CDR3 contains 13 residues. CDR1 and CDR2 (germline): SGHDT, YYEEEE. This chain's CDR3 is CASSPRNLETQFF. CDR3 nucleotides: TGTGCCAGCAGCCCTCGGAATCTGGAGACCCAGTTCTTC.

This clonotype was seen only once. The rearrangement uses TRBV4-3 and TRBJ1-5, with 8 bases lining up with TRBD1. The germline V gene has CDR1 LGHNA and CDR2 YSLEER. The CDR3 totals 15 residues. Unmatched junction bases numbered 4, after V lost 0 bases and J lost 6 bases. In nucleotides, the CDR3 is TGCGCCAGCAGCCAAGAGTCAGGGGGCGGTCAGCCCCAGCATTTT. It codes for CASSQESGGGQPQHF.

Many counts were recorded for this clonotype. V is TRBV5-1 and J is TRBJ1-6; D remains unclear. V lost 1 base to trimming and J lost 7 bases, with 12 bases between them. The germline CDR1 and CDR2 sequences are SGHRS and YFSETQ. The CDR3 runs 15 residues. CDR3 region: CASSLPGTGNSPLHF. CDR3 sequence (DNA): TGCGCCAGCAGCTTGCCAGGCACGGGGAATTCACCCCTCCACTTT.

The J gene is TRBJ2-1, the V gene TRBV25-1, with 13 bases fitting TRBD2. CDR1 is MGHDK, CDR2 SYGVNS, per germline. The V gene end was trimmed by 3 bases and the J gene end by 6 bases; junction bases not matched to a gene: 11. The CDR3 is 18 residues long. CDR3 region: CASSDHGLAGEGVNEQFF. CDR3 DNA sequence: TGTGCCAGCAGTGACCATGGACTAGCGGGAGAAGGGGTCAATGAGCAGTTCTTC.

A note on this clonotype: The junction shows a germline mismatch at one end, possibly a read error. The chain joins TRBV4-1 to TRBJ2-1; tentatively, D is TRBD2 (7 bases). The V gene's germline CDR1 is MGHRA and CDR2 YSYEKL. The CDR3 loop spans 16 amino acids. The CDR3 loop is CASSQERGGAYNEQLF. The CDR3 nucleotides are TGCGCCAGCAGCCAAGAACGCGGGGGCGCCTACAATGAGCAGTTATTC.

A few counts support this clonotype. The chain employs TRBV7-2 and TRBJ2-2; D call uncertain. The germline V gene has CDR1 SGHTA and CDR2 FQGNSA. The CDR3 contains 15 residues. Between the trimmed V and J ends, which lost 5 bases and 3 bases, there was a span of 13 bases. CDR3 loop: CASSVHPIDTGELFF. In DNA form, the CDR3 reads TGTGCCAGCAGCGTTCACCCAATCGACACCGGGGAGCTGTTTTTT.

This clonotype was detected once. The chain has TRBV12-3 or TRBV12-4 and TRBJ2-1; TRBD2 aligns across 11 bases. With V trimmed by 6 bases and J by 15 bases, 7 bases remained unmatched. The CDR3 sequence is 12 residues long. In DNA, the CDR3 is TGTGCCAGCAGCTCGCGACTAGCGGGAAGGTTCTTC. This sequence encodes CASSSRLAGRFF.

The chain is built from TRBV9 and TRBJ2-3; TRBD2 aligns across 8 bases. Trimming at V came to 1 base and at J to 3 bases, leaving 4 bases not matched to a gene. The germline gives CDR1 SGDLS, CDR2 YYNGEE. This CDR3 is 15 amino acids long. The CDR3 DNA follows: TGTGCCAGCAGCGTACTTACTAGCGGTACAGATACGCAGTATTTT. It codes for CASSVLTSGTDTQYF. The variable domain in full, completed from reference TRBV9 and TRBJ2-3, reads DSGVTQTPKHLITATGQRVTLRCSPRSGDLSVYWYQQSLDQGLQFLIQYYNGEERAKGNILERFSAQQFPDLHSELNLSSLELGDSALYFCASSVLTSGTDTQYFGPGTRLTVL.

This clonotype was counted between two and nine times. This sequence joins TRBV9 and TRBJ2-3; TRBD2 agrees at 8 bases. Germline V gene lookup returns CDR1 SGDLS and CDR2 YYNGEE. V lost 3 bases, J lost 13 bases, and 7 bases stayed unmatched. The CDR3 consists of 12 residues. The CDR3 sequence is CASSAVSGVKYF. The CDR3 nucleotides are TGTGCCAGCAGCGCTGTTAGCGGGGTTAAGTATTTT.

This clonotype was counted between two and nine times. The chain uses TRBV12-5 and TRBJ2-3; 7 bases are shared with TRBD2. With 5 bases clipped from V and 2 bases from J, the junction kept 4 bases outside the gene matches. From germline, CDR1 is LGHNT and CDR2 FRNRAP. This CDR3 region has 14 residues. CDR3 residues: CASGLAENTDTQYF. The DNA for the CDR3 is TGTGCTAGTGGTCTAGCGGAGAACACAGATACGCAGTATTTT.